Following are 17 T cell receptor beta chains from one sample sequenced in a study of T cells after yellow fever vaccination. A single record per CDR3 protein comes from TCRdb applying MiXCR to the 5' RACE reads. The table lists approximately 450,000 distinct CDR3 sequences, roughly a sixth of them singletons. The sequenced sample was PBMCs, obtained before the yellow fever booster vaccination. These receptors originate from a man between 18 and 35 years old who received the YFV17D yellow fever vaccine.

V gene TRBV7-9 combines with J gene TRBJ1-5; D ambiguous. The V end lost 0 bases, the J end lost 9 bases, and 6 bases lay between the germline ends. The CDR3 spans 12 residues. Germline lookup yields CDR1 SEHNR and CDR2 FQNEAQ (reference sequence). CDR3 protein: CASSLAALPQHF. The CDR3 nucleotides are TGTGCCAGCAGCTTAGCGGCCTTGCCCCAGCATTTT.

In this sample, this clonotype turned up a few times. The chain is built from TRBV5-1 and TRBJ1-4, with 10 bases that match TRBD1. CDR3 length equals 14 residues. The J segment lost 8 bases and the V segment lost 4 bases, leaving 5 bases of the junction unmatched. CDR1 SGHRS and CDR2 YFSETQ come from the germline V gene. This CDR3 reads CASSRQGAEEKLFF. The CDR3 DNA reads TGCGCCAGCAGCCGACAGGGGGCTGAAGAAAAACTGTTTTTT.

J is TRBJ2-1 and V is TRBV19, with 9 bases matching TRBD1. This CDR3 is 16 amino acids long. The V segment lost 4 bases and the J segment 1 base; nucleotides outside the gene matches: 5. Germline V gives CDR1 LNHDA, CDR2 SQIVND (reference sequence). CDR3 in amino acids: CASSTDRGLSYNEQFF. The CDR3 nucleotides are TGTGCCAGTAGTACCGACAGGGGGTTGTCCTACAATGAGCAGTTCTTC.

The genes are TRBV27 and TRBJ2-3; tentative D call: TRBD1 (6 bases). The V gene lost 6 bases and the J gene lost 4 bases, with 17 bases spanning the gap. Germline V gives CDR1 MNHEY, CDR2 SMNVEV (reference sequence). CDR3 length equals 15 residues. The CDR3, as DNA: TGTGCCAGCAGCTACAGGGACCTGGGGCCAGATACGCAGTATTTT. Its protein product is CASSYRDLGPDTQYF.

Only a few counts were recorded for this clonotype. This sequence joins TRBV27 and TRBJ1-4; D is undetermined. Trimming took off 0 bases at V and 5 bases at J, with 10 bases between the two ends. This CDR3 region has 15 residues. CDR1 MNHEY and CDR2 SMNVEV come from the germline V gene (reference sequence). CDR3 DNA: TGTGCCAGCAGTTTATCCCACCCTGGGAATGAAAAACTGTTTTTT. It is translated as CASSLSHPGNEKLFF.

This clonotype was counted a few times. V is TRBV6-6 and J is TRBJ2-7, with a possible D match to TRBD2 (6 bases). The CDR3 runs 12 residues. Trimming took off 5 bases at V and 7 bases at J, with 12 bases between the two ends. Germline V gene sequence: CDR1 MNHNY, CDR2 SVGAGI (reference sequence). CDR3 loop: CASSMGGGEQYV. CDR3 bases: TGTGCCAGCAGTATGGGTGGGGGGGAGCAGTACGTC.

This clonotype was detected only a few times. The chain joins TRBV18 to TRBJ2-7; 9 positions agree with TRBD1. This CDR3 is 15 amino acids long. With 4 bases clipped from V and 7 bases from J, the junction kept 11 bases outside the gene matches. Germline values: CDR1 KGHSH, CDR2 LQKENI. The CDR3 region is CASSQRTGEGEEQYF. DNA of the CDR3: TGTGCCAGCTCACAAAGGACAGGGGAAGGAGAAGAGCAGTACTTC.

The chain uses TRBV18 and TRBJ2-2, with D possibly TRBD2 on 6 matching bases. The CDR3 is 16 residues long. V lost 4 bases to trimming and J lost 1 base, with 13 bases between them. The germline V gene has CDR1 KGHSH and CDR2 LQKENI. Here the CDR3 DNA reads TGTGCCAGCTCACTTAACGGGCGGGAGAACACCGGGGAGCTGTTTTTT. Translating it yields CASSLNGRENTGELFF.

At least ten counts were recorded for this clonotype. The V and J genes are TRBV10-3 and TRBJ2-7; the D is unclear. The germline V and J ends were trimmed by 10 bases and 0 bases, with 19 bases remaining between them. There are 15 residues in the CDR3. Germline V gene lookup returns CDR1 ENHRY and CDR2 SYGVKD. The CDR3 sequence: CASSLGPRSSYEQYV. DNA for the CDR3: TGTGCCAGCTCGCTCGGACCCAGGAGCTCCTACGAGCAGTACGTC.

This clonotype was seen a handful of times. The CDR3 DNA follows: TGTGCCAGCAGCTTAGAAGGGGTTGGGAGGCAGTTCTTC. This encodes CASSLEGVGRQFF. The chain is built from TRBV5-6 and TRBJ2-1; D is possibly TRBD1 or TRBD2 (5 bases each). V was trimmed by 2 bases and J by 12 bases, leaving 15 bases between them. This CDR3 comprises 13 residues. The germline gives CDR1 SGHDT, CDR2 YYEEEE.

CDR3: CSARDLEGGWNQPQHF. The CDR3 DNA reads TGCAGTGCTAGAGACCTTGAGGGGGGATGGAATCAGCCCCAGCATTTT. The V and J genes are TRBV20-1 and TRBJ1-5; maybe TRBD1 (6 bases). V lost 0 bases and J lost 4, with 16 bases in between. The CDR3 extends over 16 amino acids. Germline V lookup: CDR1 DFQATT, CDR2 SNEGSKA (reference sequence).

V is TRBV15 and J is TRBJ2-1, with D unresolved. CDR1 and CDR2 from the germline V gene are LNHNV and YYDKDF (reference sequence). V was clipped by 8 bases and J by 1 base, with 9 bases between them. This CDR3 is built from 13 residues. CDR3 residues: CATREGSYNEQFF. For the CDR3, the DNA is TGTGCCACCCGAGAAGGGTCCTACAATGAGCAGTTCTTC.

The rearrangement joins TRBV4-1 to TRBJ2-4; D gene unclear. From germline, CDR1 is MGHRA and CDR2 YSYEKL. V lost 2 bases and J lost 3, with 14 bases in between. The CDR3 has 16 residues. The CDR3: CASSQWAVDGKNIQYF. The CDR3 DNA follows: TGCGCCAGCAGCCAATGGGCGGTGGATGGCAAAAACATTCAGTACTTC.

J is TRBJ2-1 and V is TRBV20-1, with D tentatively TRBD2 (5 bases). Per the germline V gene, CDR1 is DFQATT and CDR2 is SNEGSKA (reference sequence). V lost 1 base, J lost 8 bases, and 9 bases lay in between. CDR3 length: 12 amino acids. The CDR3 nucleotides are TGCAGTGCTAGAGGAGGGTCGTATGAGCAGTTCTTC. Translated, it gives CSARGGSYEQFF.

This clonotype was seen repeatedly, ten times or more. V usage is TRBV10-3 and J usage is TRBJ2-7, with 7 nucleotides matching TRBD1. In germline, CDR1 is ENHRY, CDR2 SYGVKD. CDR3 length equals 13 residues. V shed 11 bases and J 0 bases; nucleotides not matched to a gene: 7. CDR3 amino acids: CALAGDSSYEQYF. CDR3 in DNA: TGTGCCCTGGCAGGGGACAGCTCCTACGAGCAGTACTTC.

The V and J genes are TRBV4-1 and TRBJ1-5; no definite D call. CDR3 length equals 14 residues. Germline V gives CDR1 MGHRA, CDR2 YSYEKL. V lost 3 bases and J lost 9, with 15 bases in between. CDR3 DNA sequence: TGCGCCAGCAGCCAGTGGCCGGGGATGGGGCCCCAGCATTTT. Protein product: CASSQWPGMGPQHF.

The rearrangement joins TRBV5-5 to TRBJ2-3; TRBD1 aligns across 7 bases. This CDR3 is built from 12 residues. With V trimmed by 10 bases and J by 0 bases, 2 bases remained unmatched. CDR1 and CDR2 (germline): SGHKS, YYEKEE (reference sequence). CDR3: CAGGQSTDTQYF. The CDR3 coding sequence is TGTGCCGGGGGACAGAGCACAGATACGCAGTATTTT.